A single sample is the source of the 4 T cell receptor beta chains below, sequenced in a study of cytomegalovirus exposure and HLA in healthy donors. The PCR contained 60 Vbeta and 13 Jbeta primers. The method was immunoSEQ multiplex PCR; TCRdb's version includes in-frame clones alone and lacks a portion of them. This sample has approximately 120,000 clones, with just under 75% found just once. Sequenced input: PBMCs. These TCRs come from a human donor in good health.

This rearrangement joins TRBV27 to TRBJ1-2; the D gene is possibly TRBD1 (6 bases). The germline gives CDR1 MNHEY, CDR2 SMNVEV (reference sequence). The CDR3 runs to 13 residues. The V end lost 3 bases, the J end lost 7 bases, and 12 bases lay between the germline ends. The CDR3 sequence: CASSLARGSGYTF. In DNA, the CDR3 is TGTGCCAGCAGTTTGGCCAGGGGTTCTGGCTACACCTTC.

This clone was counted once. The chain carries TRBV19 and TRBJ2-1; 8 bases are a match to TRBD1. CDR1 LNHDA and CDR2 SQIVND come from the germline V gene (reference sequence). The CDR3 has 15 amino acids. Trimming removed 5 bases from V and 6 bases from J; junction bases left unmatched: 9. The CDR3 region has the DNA TGTGCCAGTAGTCTATCAGGGGGCGCCGGCAATGAGCAGTTCTTC. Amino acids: CASSLSGGAGNEQFF.

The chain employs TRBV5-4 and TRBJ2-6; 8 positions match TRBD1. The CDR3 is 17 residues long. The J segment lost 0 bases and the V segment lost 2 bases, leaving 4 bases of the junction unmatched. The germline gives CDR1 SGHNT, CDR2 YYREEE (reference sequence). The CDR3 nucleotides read TGTGCCAGCAGCTTAAGACAGGGGTACTCTGGGGCCAACGTCCTGACTTTC. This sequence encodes CASSLRQGYSGANVLTF.

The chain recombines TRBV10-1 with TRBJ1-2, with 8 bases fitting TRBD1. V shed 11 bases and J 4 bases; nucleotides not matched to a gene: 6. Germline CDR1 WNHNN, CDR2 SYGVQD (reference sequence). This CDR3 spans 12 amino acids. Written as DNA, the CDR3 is TGCGCCTCCGGGACAGGCTCCTATGGCTACACCTTC. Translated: CASGTGSYGYTF.